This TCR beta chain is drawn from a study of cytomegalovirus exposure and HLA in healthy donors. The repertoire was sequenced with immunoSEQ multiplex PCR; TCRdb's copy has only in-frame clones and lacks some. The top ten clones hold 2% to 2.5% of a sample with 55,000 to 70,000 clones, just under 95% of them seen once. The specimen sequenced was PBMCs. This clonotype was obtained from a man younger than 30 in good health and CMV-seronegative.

DNA for the CDR3: TGTGCCAGCTCACCACAACAGGACACCGGGGAGCTGTTTTTT. Amino acid sequence: CASSPQQDTGELFF. The rearrangement joins TRBV18 to TRBJ2-2; perhaps TRBD1 as D (5 bases). V was pared by 1 base and J by 3 bases, with 6 bases between. The CDR3 sequence is 14 residues long. Germline CDR1 is KGHSH and CDR2 is LQKENI.